Listed below are T cell receptor beta chains from one sample, sequenced in a study of T cell responses to AZD1222 COVID-19 vaccine. Data came from immunoSEQ multiplex PCR; TCRdb stores just in-frame clones and leaves some out. The repertoire holds 100,000 to 150,000 clones, with approximately 91% as singletons. Sequencing used peripheral blood, obtained 28 days after the second AZD1222 dose. These receptors all stem from an adult who received the AZD1222 COVID-19 vaccine. Each CDR3 is given with its conserved first and last residue.

TRBV4-1	TRBJ1-5	CASSQGGQHSNQPQHF
TRBV28	TRBJ2-4	CASRKPGTLDIQYF
TRBV3-1/TRBV3-2	TRBJ1-5	CASSRSEGQPQHF
TRBV28	TRBJ2-6	CASSLFPSGANVLTF
TRBV15	TRBJ1-6	CATSSLSGSGYNSPLHF
TRBV25-1	TRBJ1-2	CASSEGGLNYGYTF
TRBV7-9	TRBJ2-1	CASSSPGTSGGPYNEQFF
TRBV6-5	TRBJ1-3	CASRARRSAGNTIYF
TRBV7-3	TRBJ2-2	CASSPLAGSNTGELFF
TRBV29-1	TRBJ2-7	CSVGGDRTPYEQYF
TRBV19	TRBJ2-3	CASSGQGTLSTDTQYF
TRBV19	TRBJ1-3	CASSIEAGNTIYF
TRBV7-9	TRBJ2-1	CASSLGLAETYNEQFF
TRBV19	TRBJ1-2	CASNNEPQGYYGYTF
TRBV11-3	TRBJ1-4	CASSSREEDEKLFF
TRBV10-3	TRBJ1-2	CAISERRGDPMKRGYTF
TRBV6-5	TRBJ1-2	CASRARGYGYTF
TRBV7-2	TRBJ2-5	CASSSRPYRGETQYF
TRBV3-1/TRBV3-2	TRBJ1-1	CASSQIIGSYGTEAFF
TRBV7-9	TRBJ1-1	CASSLGATGDTEAFF
TRBV6-4	TRBJ2-5	CASSRTSGGVETQYF
TRBV3-1/TRBV3-2	TRBJ2-5	CASSHEGGIKGTQYF
TRBV6-5	TRBJ1-5	CASRLDSNQPQHF
TRBV30	TRBJ1-4	CARTGQGNEKLFF
TRBV28	TRBJ2-3	CASSSPGAADTQYF
TRBV5-5	TRBJ1-6	CASSLNFGQDNSPLHF
TRBV18	TRBJ2-2	CASSPRQGGNTGELFF
TRBV12-5	TRBJ1-1	CASGLERGHTEAFF
TRBV4-1	TRBJ2-6	CASSQDQEGAVSGANVLTF
TRBV11-2	TRBJ2-5	CASSLDRQGETQYF
TRBV20-1	TRBJ2-1	CSAHNGNEQFF
TRBV29-1	TRBJ1-1	CSVRQTGLGDTEAFF
TRBV7-9	TRBJ1-4	CASSFGQGADEKLFF
TRBV5-5	TRBJ1-6	CASSFQGAKNSPLHF
TRBV15	TRBJ1-1	CATSRVQTVNTEAFF
TRBV7-3	TRBJ2-7	CASSLMGGRSAYEQYF
TRBV12-3/TRBV12-4	TRBJ2-2	CASKGQGHGELFF
TRBV6-1	TRBJ2-5	CASSPDRDQETQYF
TRBV30	TRBJ1-6	CAWSVRRSPLHF
TRBV14	TRBJ2-7	CASSLQGGSEQYF
TRBV5-1	TRBJ2-7	CASSFSTGGTYEQYF
TRBV6-5	TRBJ2-3	CASVRQGSTDTQYF
TRBV19	TRBJ1-5	CAIDPENSNQPQHF
TRBV28	TRBJ2-5	CASSLFTSGSEETQYF
TRBV9	TRBJ2-5	CASSVAPSGQETQYF
TRBV28	TRBJ1-2	CASNRDTLNGYTF